Listed below are T cell receptor beta chains from one sample, sequenced in a study of cytomegalovirus exposure and HLA in healthy donors. Some clones are missing from TCRdb's copy, which holds only in-frame ones; the method was immunoSEQ multiplex PCR. Of roughly 100,000 clones listed, around 85% are singletons. The sequenced material came from PBMCs. These TCRs come from a man aged 25-45 years in good health and CMV-seropositive. CDR3s include the opening cysteine and the closing phenylalanine or tryptophan. Each record gives: D gene, J gene, V gene, clone size, CDR3 DNA, CDR3 protein. The D gene is left open where the match is weak. The size of a clone is reported for some rows only, either as once, few or many, or as a class for expanded clones.

NA,TRBJ2-1,TRBV28,NA,TGTGCCAGCAGACCACCCCCGGGGGACAATGAGCAGTTCTTC,CASRPPPGDNEQFF
NA,TRBJ1-3,TRBV21-1,NA,TGTGCCAGCAGCAAACCTACTGACGGCCAGGGCACCATATATTTT,CASSKPTDGQGTIYF
NA,TRBJ1-2,TRBV30,NA,TGTGCCCAGGCTTTAGGGGGCTATGGCTACACCTTC,CAQALGGYGYTF
NA,TRBJ2-2,TRBV5-6,once,TGTGCCAGCAGCTTGGCCCTAGCGCCCGGGGAGCTGTTTTTT,CASSLALAPGELFF
NA,TRBJ2-7,TRBV7-2,NA,TGTGCCAGCAGCTTAGTGGGGGGGGCCATAAACGAGCAGTACTTC,CASSLVGGAINEQYF
NA,TRBJ1-5,TRBV4-1,NA,TGCGCCAGCAGCCAAGGGGCTGAGATCCCCAATCAGCCCCAGCATTTT,CASSQGAEIPNQPQHF
NA,TRBJ1-2,TRBV2,NA,TGTGCCACCAAAACATATGGCTACACCTTC,CATKTYGYTF
TRBD2,TRBJ2-3,TRBV7-2,once,TGTGCCAGCAGCTTAGGTCCTCGGCGGGGGGGCACAGATACGCAGTATTTT,CASSLGPRRGGTDTQYF
TRBD2,TRBJ2-1,TRBV18,NA,TGTGCCAGCTCACCCCAGCGGGGGGGCAATGAGCAGTTCTTC,CASSPQRGGNEQFF
TRBD1,TRBJ1-6,TRBV6-6,NA,TGTGCCATAAGGGACAGGTTCTACAATTCACCCCTCCACTTT,CAIRDRFYNSPLHF
NA,TRBJ1-1,TRBV25-1,NA,TGTGCCAGCAGTGTGGGAACAGGCAACACTGAAGCTTTCTTT,CASSVGTGNTEAFF
TRBD1,TRBJ1-2,TRBV5-1,once,TGCGCCAGCAGCGCGGGACAGGGGGACTATGGCTACACCTTC,CASSAGQGDYGYTF
NA,TRBJ2-7,TRBV5-1,NA,TGCGCCAGCAGCGCGGCACAGGGTTACGAGCAGTACTTC,CASSAAQGYEQYF
NA,TRBJ2-5,TRBV5-5,NA,TGTGCCAGCAGCCTAGCCCCTCGGGGTCCTTTCTACTTC,CASSLAPRGPFYF
NA,TRBJ1-1,TRBV5-1,NA,TGCGCCAGCAGCTTGATAAACAGGGCGGCCACTGAAGCTTTCTTT,CASSLINRAATEAFF
NA,TRBJ1-2,TRBV19,NA,TGTGCCAGTAGTACCTATTCTGGCTACACCTTC,CASSTYSGYTF
NA,TRBJ1-1,TRBV30,few,TGTGCCTGGAGCGTCAGGGCAGAAGCTTTCTTT,CAWSVRAEAFF
NA,TRBJ2-2,TRBV2,NA,TGTGCCAGTGGAGGGGAGAACACCGGGGAGCTGTTTTTT,CASGGENTGELFF
NA,TRBJ2-1,TRBV19,NA,TGTGCCAGTAAGATGGCCAACTCCTACAATGAGCAGTTCTTC,CASKMANSYNEQFF
NA,TRBJ2-1,TRBV11-2,NA,TGTGCCAGCAGCTGGGACCCCTCCAGGGGGGAGTTCTTC,CASSWDPSRGEFF
TRBD1,TRBJ2-2,TRBV5-1,NA,TGCGCCAGCAGCCCAAAGGTCCCCGGGACAGGGGACACCGGGGAGCTGTTTTTT,CASSPKVPGTGDTGELFF
NA,TRBJ1-1,TRBV5-4,NA,TGTGCCAGCAGCTCTAACCAAGATGGCACTGAAGCTTTCTTT,CASSSNQDGTEAFF
TRBD2,TRBJ2-5,TRBV6-5,NA,TGTGCCAGCAGCGATCTAGCGGCGGGTGAGGAGACCCAGTACTTC,CASSDLAAGEETQYF
NA,TRBJ2-7,TRBV5-4,few,TGTGCCAGCAGCCGCGGGACTGCCAATGCCTACGAGCAGTACTTC,CASSRGTANAYEQYF
TRBD1,TRBJ1-1,TRBV11-1,once,TGTGCCAGCAGCGAAAGGACAGGGGTGGACACTGAAGCTTTCTTT,CASSERTGVDTEAFF
TRBD2,TRBJ2-5,TRBV6-1,NA,TGTGCCAGCAATTTACTAGCGGGGGGGGATGAGACCCAGTACTTC,CASNLLAGGDETQYF
NA,TRBJ1-6,TRBV7-9,NA,TGTGCCAGCAGCTCAGGAGGGCCCTTTAGGGATTCACCCCTCCACTTT,CASSSGGPFRDSPLHF
TRBD1,TRBJ1-5,TRBV6-6,NA,TGTGCCACTGGGACAGGGGAGTATCAGCCCCAGCATTTT,CATGTGEYQPQHF
NA,TRBJ2-7,TRBV11-3,NA,TGTGCCAGCAGCTTAGATCGGAGGGAGCAGTACTTC,CASSLDRREQYF
TRBD1,TRBJ2-7,TRBV30,NA,TGTGCCTGGAGTGTAGGGACAGCCTACGAGCAGTACTTC,CAWSVGTAYEQYF
TRBD1,TRBJ2-5,TRBV5-1,NA,TGCGCCAGCAGCTCAACCGGGACAGGGCCAGAGACCCAGTACTTC,CASSSTGTGPETQYF
TRBD1,TRBJ1-1,TRBV6-1,NA,TGTGCCAGCAGCGGGACAGGGAGACCAGAAGCTTTCTTT,CASSGTGRPEAFF
NA,TRBJ1-6,TRBV6-1,once,TGTGCCAGCAGTGAAGGGAGCTCCTATAATTCACCCCTCCACTTT,CASSEGSSYNSPLHF
NA,TRBJ1-5,TRBV2,NA,TGTGCCAGCAGTGGGGGAGGGTTGAGCAATCAGCCCCAGCATTTT,CASSGGGLSNQPQHF
NA,TRBJ2-7,TRBV27,NA,TGTGCCAGCAGTTTGACAGACCTCTACGAGCAGTACTTC,CASSLTDLYEQYF
TRBD1,TRBJ1-6,TRBV11-2,NA,TGTGCCAGCAGCCCCCTGGGAGGGACAGGTTCACCCCTCCACTTT,CASSPLGGTGSPLHF
NA,TRBJ1-6,TRBV5-4,NA,TGTGCCAGCAGCGGCGGCCCGGGGAAGGAATCACCCCTCCACTTT,CASSGGPGKESPLHF
TRBD1,TRBJ2-1,TRBV7-8,few,TGTGCCAGCAGCTTAGTTGGGACAGGGTCCTACAATGAGCAGTTCTTC,CASSLVGTGSYNEQFF
TRBD1,TRBJ2-2,TRBV7-7,NA,TGTGCTAGCAGCCTTCGGACAGGGACGAACACCGGGGAGCTGTTTTTT,CASSLRTGTNTGELFF
NA,TRBJ2-7,TRBV6-1,once,TGTGCCACCTCCGGGACTTCTTCCTCCTACGAGCAGTACTTC,CATSGTSSSYEQYF
TRBD2,TRBJ2-7,TRBV7-6,few,TGTGCCAGCAGCTCAGCTCGGGGTAGCGGGGTAAACGAGCAGTACTTC,CASSSARGSGVNEQYF
NA,TRBJ2-3,TRBV20-1,NA,TGCAGTGCGTCCCGAGAAGATACGCAGTATTTT,CSASREDTQYF
NA,TRBJ2-1,TRBV7-9,NA,TGTGCCAGCAGTCTCGACAGGGAGCCGACTAGCTCCTACAATGAGCAGTTCTTC,CASSLDREPTSSYNEQFF
NA,TRBJ2-5,TRBV5-1,NA,TGCGCCAGCAGCTTGGACAGCCGGACTTTAGAGACCCAGTACTTC,CASSLDSRTLETQYF
NA,TRBJ2-2,TRBV11-2,few,TGTGCCAGCAGCTTAATGGCTGTTAACACCGGGGAGCTGTTTTTT,CASSLMAVNTGELFF
NA,TRBJ1-5,TRBV4-1,NA,TGCGCCAGCAGCCCGAGCCGAGGAGTCAGGGCCCAACAGCCCCAGCATTTT,CASSPSRGVRAQQPQHF
NA,TRBJ1-4,TRBV6-1,NA,TGTGCCAGCAGTGCATCGGCAGGGGCACTAGAAAAACTGTTTTTT,CASSASAGALEKLFF
TRBD2,TRBJ2-1,TRBV15,NA,TGTGCCACCAGCACCCGGGAGGGAGGGTACAATGAGCAGTTCTTC,CATSTREGGYNEQFF
TRBD2,TRBJ2-1,TRBV10-3,NA,TGTGCCATCAGTGATCAATGGACTAGCGGGGACAACAATGAGCAGTTCTTC,CAISDQWTSGDNNEQFF
TRBD1,TRBJ2-7,TRBV5-1,few,TGCGCCAGCAGGTACACCGGGACAGACTCCTACGAGCAGTACTTC,CASRYTGTDSYEQYF
NA,TRBJ1-4,TRBV4-1,NA,TGCGCCAGCAGCCAATCCCAGCGGAATGAAAAACTGTTTTTT,CASSQSQRNEKLFF
TRBD2,TRBJ2-5,TRBV5-1,NA,TGCGCCAGCAGTCAAAGGACTAGCGGGGGCCACGCATTTTACTTC,CASSQRTSGGHAFYF
TRBD1,TRBJ2-7,TRBV10-3,NA,TGTGCCATCAGTGAGGACAGGGTAACCGAGCAGTACTTC,CAISEDRVTEQYF